The rows below give T cell receptor beta chains drawn from one sample of a study of blood T cell repertoires in COVID-19. TCRdb keeps only in-frame clones here, not all; method: immunoSEQ multiplex PCR. The repertoire has a few hundred thousand clones, roughly 84% of them found once; the top ten carry about 1.5%. What was sequenced was peripheral blood. These receptors came from a woman aged 40 to 50 who had recovered from COVID-19. The CDR3 runs from the conserved cysteine through the conserved F or W.

TRBV28	TRBJ2-3	CASSRGTDSTDTQYF
TRBV4-3	TRBJ1-2	CASSQAGSNYGYTF
TRBV27	TRBJ1-6	CASKKDRGSYNSPLHF
TRBV28	TRBJ2-5	CASSFQGEETQYF
TRBV5-1	TRBJ1-1	CASSPTANTEAFF
TRBV7-2	TRBJ2-1	CASSVPGTGYNEQFF
TRBV19	TRBJ1-1	CASSMDRGANTEAFF
TRBV12-5	TRBJ2-5	CASGFGDSALHF
TRBV5-1	TRBJ2-5	CASSFGQGEETQYF
TRBV24-1	TRBJ2-7	CATSDYPPGQGVFEQYF
TRBV29-1	TRBJ1-4	CSAATRGPGEKLFF
TRBV4-3	TRBJ1-1	CASSQAAAAHTEAFF
TRBV7-3	TRBJ2-3	CASSLTSSTDTQYF
TRBV9	TRBJ2-7	CASSVSQGLYEQYF
TRBV7-2	TRBJ2-5	CASSLASGVYETQYF
TRBV9	TRBJ2-5	CASSANNRGETQYF
TRBV10-2	TRBJ1-5	CASSGQGRVQPQHF
TRBV6-2/TRBV6-3	TRBJ2-7	CASSKTGTSGEQYF
TRBV5-1	TRBJ2-3	CASSQDRGWDTQYF
TRBV7-9	TRBJ2-7	CASSLGGGYYEQYF
TRBV7-2	TRBJ2-3	CASSPGTGYPSDTQYF
TRBV5-1	TRBJ2-2	CASSLVPGTNTGELFF
TRBV2	TRBJ1-2	CASSGDTSYGYTF
TRBV11-2	TRBJ1-5	CASSLSGYNQPQHF
TRBV27	TRBJ2-2	CASSRNTGELFF
TRBV7-2	TRBJ2-2	CASSIRQGPGELFF
TRBV5-1	TRBJ2-7	CASSLQGVVSEQYF
TRBV7-2	TRBJ1-6	CASSLGQWGNSPLHF
TRBV19	TRBJ2-1	CASNMGAGTAYNEQFF
TRBV10-3	TRBJ1-2	CAITTGQGYGYTF
TRBV11-2	TRBJ2-3	CASSLMRGDTDTQYF
TRBV12-3/TRBV12-4	TRBJ1-1	CASSFNPVTEAFF
TRBV6-2/TRBV6-3	TRBJ1-5	CASSQRITTEDQPQHF
TRBV13	TRBJ2-2	CASSLEAGWDTGELFF
TRBV19	TRBJ1-5	CACMTPGNQPQHF
TRBV7-3	TRBJ2-1	CASSPSRDSYNEQFF
TRBV2	TRBJ1-2	CASSEEGRGSHTF
TRBV24-1	TRBJ2-5	CATSRGQKETQYF
TRBV3-1/TRBV3-2	TRBJ2-3	CASSLRGGGKDTQYF
TRBV16	TRBJ2-2	CASSQSGRNTGELFF
TRBV5-6	TRBJ1-2	CASSSYFTGTSGYTF
TRBV18	TRBJ1-1	CASSLTTEMNTEAFF